These 29 T cell receptor beta chains were sequenced from one sample in a study of T cell clones after liver transplantation. Sequencing used immunoSEQ multiplex PCR; TCRdb keeps in-frame clones, though not all of them. The sample includes over 50,000 clones, about 88% of them seen just once. The sequencing used CD4+ T cells from blood, collected before liver transplant. The source is a human donor who received a liver transplant.

This chain connects TRBV7-2 to TRBJ2-4, with 8 bases that match TRBD1. CDR1 SGHTA and CDR2 FQGNSA come from the germline V gene. V shed 6 bases and J 9 bases; nucleotides not matched to a gene: 10. There are 14 residues in the CDR3. CDR3 coding DNA: TGTGCCAGCAGAGACGACAGGGGAGGAAGCATTCAGTACTTC. It codes for CASRDDRGGSIQYF.

The gene calls are TRBV28 and TRBJ1-3; D perhaps matches TRBD1 (6 bases). Germline V gives CDR1 MDHEN, CDR2 SYDVKM. V lost 6 bases, J lost 0 bases, and 24 bases lay in between. The CDR3 runs to 19 residues. The CDR3, as DNA: TGTGCCAGCAGCAAGGGTCTTTGGACAGTCAACCTCTCTGGAAACACCATATATTTT. Translated: CASSKGLWTVNLSGNTIYF. Together with reference TRBV28 and TRBJ1-3, the CDR3 gives the full variable domain: DVKVTQSSRYLVKRTGEKVFLECVQDMDHENMFWYRQDPGLGLRLIYFSYDVKMKEKGDIPEGYSVSREKKERFSLILESASTNQTSMYLCASSKGLWTVNLSGNTIYFGEGSWLTVV.

The CDR3 protein is CASSGAAGRETQYF. As DNA, the CDR3 is TGTGCCAGCAGTGGGGCGGCAGGGCGGGAGACCCAGTACTTC. This rearrangement joins TRBV2 to TRBJ2-5; D perhaps matches TRBD1 (5 bases). V lost 4 bases and J 5 bases, leaving 14 bases between the germline ends. This CDR3 is 14 amino acids long. From germline, CDR1 is SNHLY and CDR2 FYNNEI.

The chain combines TRBV14 with TRBJ2-1; 10 bases align to TRBD2. The CDR3 contains 17 residues. Germline V gene sequence: CDR1 SGHDN, CDR2 FVKESK. V was clipped by 4 bases and J by 7 bases; unmatched bases: 13. The CDR3 nucleotides are TGTGCCAGCAGCCCCCCCTCCCTAGCGGGGGTTAGAAATGAGCAGTTCTTC. Its protein product is CASSPPSLAGVRNEQFF.

The CDR3 sequence: CASSSGQSGYEQYF. The CDR3 coding sequence is TGTGCCAGCTCATCGGGACAGTCCGGGTACGAGCAGTACTTC. The gene calls are TRBV18 and TRBJ2-7, with 7 bases lining up with TRBD1. The CDR3 spans 14 residues. Germline V gene lookup returns CDR1 KGHSH and CDR2 LQKENI. Trimming at V came to 5 bases and at J to 4 bases, leaving 8 bases not matched to a gene. The full variable domain, rest sourced from reference TRBV18 and TRBJ2-7, is NAGVMQNPRHLVRRRGQEARLRCSPMKGHSHVYWYRQLPEEGLKFMVYLQKENIIDESGMPKERFSAEFPKEGPSILRIQQVVRGDSAAYFCASSSGQSGYEQYFGPGTRLTVT.

V and J are TRBV7-2 and TRBJ1-1, with 7 bases matching TRBD1. The V segment lost 5 bases and the J segment 5 bases; nucleotides outside the gene matches: 2. Germline V gene lookup returns CDR1 SGHTA and CDR2 FQGNSA. This CDR3 is built from 12 residues. The CDR3 spells CASSQGGTEAFF. The CDR3 DNA reads TGTGCCAGCAGCCAGGGGGGGACTGAAGCTTTCTTT.

The chain joins TRBV7-2 to TRBJ2-7; 7 bases are shared with TRBD2. V was pared by 3 bases and J by 3 bases, with 14 bases of the junction left unmatched. The CDR3 covers 17 residues. The V gene's germline CDR1 is SGHTA and CDR2 FQGNSA. For the CDR3, the DNA is TGTGCCAGCAGCTTCATGACTAGAGTAGCGGGCCTCTACGAGCAGTACTTC. It translates to CASSFMTRVAGLYEQYF.

This rearrangement joins TRBV18 to TRBJ2-5, with unresolved D. The CDR3 runs to 13 residues. Germline assignment: CDR1 KGHSH and CDR2 LQKENI. The V gene lost 3 bases and the J gene lost 5 bases, with 10 bases spanning the gap. CDR3: CASSPARWETQYF. The CDR3 DNA follows: TGTGCCAGCTCACCGGCCAGGTGGGAGACCCAGTACTTC.

The rearrangement uses TRBV11-2 and TRBJ2-1; TRBD2 agrees at 8 bases. There are 16 residues in the CDR3. Germline CDR1 is SGHAT and CDR2 is FQNNGV. The V gene end was trimmed by 5 bases and the J gene end by 3 bases; junction bases not matched to a gene: 9. CDR3: CASSPELAAIYNEQFF. CDR3 nucleotides: TGTGCCAGCAGCCCCGAACTAGCGGCGATCTACAATGAGCAGTTCTTC.

This rearrangement joins TRBV30 to TRBJ2-1; 9 nucleotides line up with TRBD2. The germline V gene encodes CDR1 GTSNPN and CDR2 SVGIG (reference sequence). V was pared by 0 bases and J by 4 bases, with 10 bases of the junction left unmatched. CDR3 length equals 17 residues. As DNA, the CDR3 is TGTGCCTGGAGTGTATTCGGGCGGGGGGGAGATTACAATGAGCAGTTCTTC. Its translation is CAWSVFGRGGDYNEQFF.

The V gene is TRBV5-4, the J gene TRBJ1-1; D unclear. Looked up from germline, CDR1 is SGHNT and CDR2 is YYREEE (reference sequence). The CDR3 runs 14 residues. V gave up 2 bases and J gave up 1 base, with 9 bases separating them. The chain's CDR3 is CASSFGVGNTEAFF. CDR3 nucleotides: TGTGCCAGCAGCTTTGGGGTCGGGAACACTGAAGCTTTCTTT.

This chain links TRBV27 with TRBJ1-2; the match to TRBD1 covers 7 bases. The V gene end was trimmed by 5 bases and the J gene end by 0 bases; junction bases not matched to a gene: 9. CDR3 length: 16 amino acids. CDR1 and CDR2 from the germline V gene are MNHEY and SMNVEV (reference sequence). The chain's CDR3 is CASSPPGTDSNYGYTF. CDR3 DNA: TGTGCCAGCAGTCCCCCCGGGACAGATTCTAACTATGGCTACACCTTC.

V usage is TRBV7-2 and J usage is TRBJ2-3, with a tentative D call TRBD2 (5 bases). V was cut by 5 bases and J by 1 base, with 13 bases left in between. Germline V gene sequence: CDR1 SGHTA, CDR2 FQGNSA. The CDR3 length is 15 residues. CDR3 coding DNA: TGTGCCAGCAGCGAGAGGGCTAGCCGCACAGATACGCAGTATTTT. Translation gives CASSERASRTDTQYF.

This clone is deemed medium-sized. This chain joins TRBV7-2 and TRBJ1-6; 8 bases align to TRBD1. Germline CDR1 and CDR2: SGHTA and FQGNSA. The trim removed 2 bases at V and 9 bases at J, leaving 6 bases unmatched. This CDR3 has 15 amino acids. CDR3 coding DNA: TGTGCCAGCAGCTTACAGGGGGCGCAGAGTTCACCCCTCCACTTT. Translated, it gives CASSLQGAQSSPLHF.

This chain uses TRBV27 with TRBJ2-5, with D hard to call. Germline CDR1 MNHEY, CDR2 SMNVEV (reference sequence). V lost 4 bases and J 3 bases, leaving 9 bases between the germline ends. CDR3 length: 13 amino acids. CDR3 coding DNA: TGTGCCAGCAGTTCTAGAAGGGAAGAGACCCAGTACTTC. It codes for CASSSRREETQYF.

This chain links TRBV28 with TRBJ2-7; D tentatively reads TRBD1 or TRBD2 (5 bases each). The V and J ends lost 0 bases and 2 bases respectively, with 14 bases between them. The CDR3 consists of 16 residues. Germline assignment: CDR1 MDHEN and CDR2 SYDVKM. As DNA, the CDR3 is TGTGCCAGCAGTTTATGGGGCAGGGAGAAGGCCTACGAGCAGTACTTC. Its protein product is CASSLWGREKAYEQYF.

The J gene is TRBJ1-5, the V gene TRBV19; 11 bases agree with TRBD1. Germline trimming cut 5 bases from V and 4 bases from J; bases unmatched to any gene: 7. This CDR3 has 16 residues. Germline V gene data show CDR1 as LNHDA and CDR2 as SQIVND (reference sequence). Here the CDR3 DNA reads TGTGCCAGTAGTTCATCCCGGGACAGGGGGAATCAGCCCCAGCATTTT. This gives the protein CASSSSRDRGNQPQHF. The whole variable domain, remainder taken from reference TRBV19 and TRBJ1-5, is DGGITQSPKYLFRKEGQNVTLSCEQNLNHDAMYWYRQDPGQGLRLIYYSQIVNDFQKGDIAEGYSVSREKKESFPLTVTSAQKNPTAFYLCASSSSRDRGNQPQHFGDGTRLSIL.

The chain employs TRBV5-6 and TRBJ1-6; TRBD1 agrees at 8 bases. The CDR3 consists of 14 residues. The V gene end was trimmed by 4 bases and the J gene end by 12 bases; junction bases not matched to a gene: 9. CDR1 is SGHDT, CDR2 YYEEEE, per germline. The CDR3 bases are TGTGCCAGCAGCAGGTTGGACAGGGAACAACCCCTCCACTTT. This encodes CASSRLDREQPLHF.

V is TRBV23-1 and J is TRBJ1-6, with unresolved D. TRBV23-1 is an ORF, and what it does is uncertain. V was clipped by 3 bases and J by 4 bases, with 13 bases between them. This CDR3 has 16 residues. The CDR3 DNA follows: TGCGCCAGCAGTCATCGAGAAGAACTATATAATTCACCCCTCCACTTT. It is translated as CASSHREELYNSPLHF.

The chain combines TRBV11-3 with TRBJ2-3; D not resolved. The germline V gene encodes CDR1 SGHNT and CDR2 YENEEA. Trimming took off 6 bases at V and 3 bases at J, with 7 bases between the two ends. This CDR3 comprises 12 residues. CDR3: CASSKGTDTQYF. The CDR3 DNA sequence: TGTGCCAGCAGTAAAGGGACAGATACGCAGTATTTT.

The chain joins TRBV7-2 to TRBJ2-7, with 8 bases aligning to TRBD1. Losses at the gene ends were 4 bases for V and 1 base for J; bases not matched to a gene: 6. Germline loops: CDR1 SGHTA, CDR2 FQGNSA. This CDR3 spans 15 amino acids. CDR3 amino acids: CASSSATGGSYEQYF. CDR3 coding DNA: TGTGCCAGCAGCTCAGCCACAGGGGGGTCCTACGAGCAGTACTTC.

This chain uses TRBV9 with TRBJ2-1, with TRBD1 matching over 8 bases. Germline assignment: CDR1 SGDLS and CDR2 YYNGEE. The CDR3 runs 14 residues. V shed 4 bases, J shed 8 bases, and the junction held 8 bases outside the gene matches. CDR3 DNA: TGTGCCAGCAGCACCGCGACAGGGGAATATGAGCAGTTCTTC. This gives the protein CASSTATGEYEQFF.

This clone was detected many times. This chain connects TRBV21-1 to TRBJ2-3; the table names TRBD2, a call not compared with the DNA. TRBV21-1 is listed as a pseudogene. The CDR3 loop spans 15 amino acids. CDR3: CASSALLAGTDTQYF. The DNA for the CDR3 is TGTGCCAGCAGCGCACTACTAGCGGGAACAGATACGCAGTATTTT.

This clone showed up just a few times. Here the CDR3 reads CAIRPEGGRTDTQYF. The CDR3 DNA reads as TGTGCCATCAGACCCGAGGGGGGTCGCACAGATACGCAGTATTTT. This sequence joins TRBV10-3 and TRBJ2-3, with D tentatively TRBD1 or TRBD2 (6 bases each). V dropped 6 bases and J dropped 1 base, with 14 bases sitting between them. The length of the CDR3 is 15 residues. CDR1 ENHRY and CDR2 SYGVKD come from the germline V gene.

This clone showed up just once. This rearrangement joins TRBV19 to TRBJ2-6; D is unclear. CDR1 and CDR2 from the germline V gene are LNHDA and SQIVND (reference sequence). CDR3 length: 16 residues. V lost 0 bases and J 4 bases, leaving 10 bases between the germline ends. CDR3 DNA sequence: TGTGCCAGTAGTATAGACTCCTCAGACGGGGCCAACGTCCTGACTTTC. It specifies CASSIDSSDGANVLTF. Combining the CDR3 with reference TRBV19 and TRBJ2-6 gives the whole variable domain DGGITQSPKYLFRKEGQNVTLSCEQNLNHDAMYWYRQDPGQGLRLIYYSQIVNDFQKGDIAEGYSVSREKKESFPLTVTSAQKNPTAFYLCASSIDSSDGANVLTFGAGSRLTVL.

The chain uses TRBV7-9 and TRBJ2-5; 7 bases agree with TRBD1. Germline V gene data show CDR1 as SEHNR and CDR2 as FQNEAQ (reference sequence). The CDR3 sequence is 15 residues long. The trim removed 2 bases at V and 3 bases at J, leaving 6 bases unmatched. The CDR3 DNA reads as TGTGCCAGCAGCTTATCGGTCAGGGGGAAAGAGACCCAGTACTTC. This translates into CASSLSVRGKETQYF.

The chain has TRBV19 and TRBJ1-5; D gene uncertain. This CDR3 has 14 residues. V was clipped by 6 bases and J by 3 bases, with 12 bases between them. Germline lookup yields CDR1 LNHDA and CDR2 SQIVND (reference sequence). The CDR3 DNA reads as TGTGCCAGTAGGCCCACCGGTTCCAATCAGCCCCAGCATTTT. This translates into CASRPTGSNQPQHF. The whole variable domain, remainder taken from reference TRBV19 and TRBJ1-5, is DGGITQSPKYLFRKEGQNVTLSCEQNLNHDAMYWYRQDPGQGLRLIYYSQIVNDFQKGDIAEGYSVSREKKESFPLTVTSAQKNPTAFYLCASRPTGSNQPQHFGDGTRLSIL.

Here the CDR3 reads CASSFGDTQYF. Written as DNA, the CDR3 is TGTGCCAGCAGCTTCGGAGATACGCAGTATTTT. V gene TRBV7-3 combines with J gene TRBJ2-3, with unresolved D. This CDR3 is 11 amino acids long. V was cut by 3 bases and J by 5 bases, with 3 bases left in between. CDR1 is SGHTA, CDR2 FQGTGA, per germline.

The V gene is TRBV5-4, the J gene TRBJ1-2; 8 nucleotides agree with TRBD1. The V gene's germline CDR1 is SGHNT and CDR2 YYREEE (reference sequence). V was pared by 0 bases and J by 3 bases, with 4 bases of the junction left unmatched. The CDR3 length is 15 residues. The CDR3 DNA follows: TGTGCCAGCAGCTTGGGGGGACAGGTCCACTATGGCTACACCTTC. Amino acid sequence: CASSLGGQVHYGYTF.